These 8 T cell receptor beta chains were sequenced from one sample in a study of glioma-infiltrating T cells after dendritic cell vaccination. Time point given: after dendritic cell vaccination, including at tumor progression/relapse. Clones were sequenced by immunoSEQ multiplex PCR, and TCRdb holds only the in-frame ones, with some missing. In the table there are fewer than 70,000 clones, approximately 87% of which are singletons. The sample was blood, taken after dendritic cell vaccination. These receptor sequences come from a human donor with glioblastoma.

The chain is built from TRBV5-1 and TRBJ1-2, with D perhaps TRBD1 (5 bases). The CDR3 totals 15 residues. Trimming left V 1 base short and J 3 bases short, with 13 bases between. CDR1 is SGHRS, CDR2 YFSETQ, per germline. For the CDR3, the DNA is TGCGCCAGCAGCTTGTATCGGATAGGGGACTATGGCTACACCTTC. Translation: CASSLYRIGDYGYTF.

This clone was seen just once. This rearrangement joins TRBV9 to TRBJ2-1; tentative D call: TRBD2 (6 bases). This CDR3 contains 15 residues. V lost 2 bases, J lost 5 bases, and 14 bases lay in between. Germline loops: CDR1 SGDLS, CDR2 YYNGEE. In nucleotides, the CDR3 is TGTGCCAGCAGCGTTACCCTAGCGACGAACAATGAGCAGTTCTTC. Protein sequence: CASSVTLATNNEQFF.

V is TRBV7-3 and J is TRBJ1-1; a possible D gene is TRBD1 (5 bases). Germline CDR1 is SGHTA and CDR2 is FQGTGA. The CDR3 loop spans 13 amino acids. Trimming removed 2 bases at V and 4 bases at J, with 8 bases between. The CDR3 spells CASSLGGTTEAFF. Here the CDR3 DNA reads TGTGCCAGCAGCTTAGGAGGGACCACTGAAGCTTTCTTT.

Only one count was recorded for this clone. The chain combines TRBV7-3 with TRBJ2-2, with TRBD2 identical over 12 bases. The length of the CDR3 is 16 residues. The V gene's germline CDR1 is SGHTA and CDR2 FQGTGA. J lost 5 bases, V lost 5 bases, and 6 bases had no gene match. CDR3 protein: CASSATSGGLTGELFF. Here the CDR3 DNA reads TGTGCCAGCAGCGCGACTAGCGGGGGCTTGACCGGGGAGCTGTTTTTT.

The chain employs TRBV15 and TRBJ2-2, with a tentative D call TRBD2 (7 bases). Germline CDR1 and CDR2: LNHNV and YYDKDF (reference sequence). Trimming shortened V by 0 bases and J by 6 bases, and 17 bases separated the two germline ends. This CDR3 is 17 amino acids long. The CDR3 DNA reads as TGTGCCACCAGCAGAGATATTTTCGGGGGGCGTCCCGGGGAGCTGTTTTTT. This sequence encodes CATSRDIFGGRPGELFF. The full variable domain, in which reference TRBV15 and TRBJ2-2 provide the parts outside the CDR3, is DAMVIQNPRYQVTQFGKPVTLSCSQTLNHNVMYWYQQKSSQAPKLLFHYYDKDFNNEADTPDNFQSRRPNTSFCFLDIRSPGLGDTAMYLCATSRDIFGGRPGELFFGEGSRLTVL.

The CDR3 loop is CASSQDAAAGGSYNEQFF. CDR3 DNA: TGTGCCAGCAGCCAAGATGCTGCAGCGGGGGGGTCCTACAATGAGCAGTTCTTC. The chain has TRBV14 and TRBJ2-1, with 10 bases that match TRBD2. The germline V gene has CDR1 SGHDN and CDR2 FVKESK. With 0 bases clipped from V and 1 base from J, the junction kept 6 bases outside the gene matches. This CDR3 has 18 residues.

The V gene is TRBV7-3, the J gene TRBJ2-3; D remains ambiguous. Germline CDR1 is SGHTA and CDR2 is FQGTGA. Trimming took off 3 bases at V and 4 bases at J, with 14 bases between the two ends. The CDR3 consists of 15 residues. The DNA for the CDR3 is TGTGCCAGCAGCTTCGGCGGTTCCCCCCCAGATACGCAGTATTTT. It encodes CASSFGGSPPDTQYF.

The rearrangement links TRBV28 to TRBJ2-5; tentatively, D is TRBD1 (6 bases). Per germline, CDR1 MDHEN and CDR2 SYDVKM. V lost 2 bases and J lost 5, with 18 bases in between. The CDR3 has 16 residues. The CDR3 sequence: CASSLRSRGISETQYF. The CDR3 DNA follows: TGTGCCAGCAGTTTACGTTCCAGGGGAATTTCGGAGACCCAGTACTTC.